The 9 T cell receptor beta chains listed next were all sequenced from one sample in a study of CD4 T cells in relation to SARS-CoV-2 and coronaviruses. No antigen is known for these receptors. Unexposed donor CD4+ T cells date from about 2011-2018, before the COVID-19 pandemic. After around nine days of culture, CD4+ T cells were isolated. Using immunoSEQ multiplex PCR, the repertoire was profiled, and TCRdb retains in-frame clones only, with some absent. The profile covers tens of thousands of clones, with roughly 70% appearing a single time and 15% to 20% taken by the ten largest. Input material: CD4+ T cells from PBMCs, cultured in vitro. The receptors stem from a human donor in good health.

The chain has TRBV7-9 and TRBJ2-2, with 7 nucleotides matching TRBD1. The CDR3 is made up of 14 amino acids. V shed 5 bases, J shed 4 bases, and the junction held 4 bases outside the gene matches. CDR1 is SEHNR, CDR2 FQNEAQ, per germline (reference sequence). This CDR3 is CASSPGQPTGELFF. The CDR3 nucleotides read TGTGCCAGCAGCCCGGGACAGCCCACCGGGGAGCTGTTTTTT.

The chain links TRBV5-1 to TRBJ2-7; 7 positions agree with TRBD1. Germline CDR1 and CDR2: SGHRS and YFSETQ. CDR3 length: 18 residues. V lost 4 bases, J lost 4 bases, and 20 bases stayed unmatched. CDR3 DNA: TGCGCCAGCAGCCTGTGGTTCAACAGGGGTCCCACGAAATACGAGCAGTACTTC. Translation: CASSLWFNRGPTKYEQYF.

V usage is TRBV2 and J usage is TRBJ2-3, with 9 bases identical to TRBD2. V was clipped by 1 base and J by 6 bases; unmatched bases: 8. This CDR3 comprises 16 residues. Germline-derived CDR1 and CDR2 are SNHLY and FYNNEI. The CDR3: CASSEGVLAGRDTQYF. The CDR3 coding sequence is TGTGCCAGCAGTGAAGGGGTCCTAGCGGGAAGGGATACGCAGTATTTT.

The rearrangement joins TRBV4-2 to TRBJ2-1; 14 positions match TRBD2. Unmatched junction bases numbered 10, after V lost 4 bases and J lost 5 bases. The CDR3 totals 18 residues. Germline V gives CDR1 LGHNA, CDR2 YNFKEQ. CDR3 sequence (DNA): TGTGCCAGCAGCCCCGGGACTAGCGGGAGTCGGGGGCACAATGAGCAGTTCTTC. Amino acids: CASSPGTSGSRGHNEQFF.

The V call is TRBV4-3, the J call TRBJ1-5, with 8 bases matching TRBD1. V shed 5 bases and J 6 bases; nucleotides not matched to a gene: 9. Germline V gives CDR1 LGHNA, CDR2 YSLEER. This CDR3 is built from 15 residues. The CDR3 reads CASSFEQGAGQPQHF. CDR3 nucleotides: TGCGCCAGCAGCTTCGAGCAGGGGGCAGGTCAGCCCCAGCATTTT.

The V and J genes are TRBV15 and TRBJ2-2; TRBD2 aligns across 10 bases. Germline assignment: CDR1 LNHNV and CDR2 YYDKDF (reference sequence). Trimming took 0 bases from V and 5 from J; bases not matched to a gene: 6. The CDR3 runs to 17 residues. CDR3 sequence reads: CATSRELASGRTGELFF. CDR3 DNA sequence: TGTGCCACCAGCAGAGAACTGGCTAGCGGGAGAACCGGGGAGCTGTTTTTT.

The rearrangement links TRBV24-1 to TRBJ2-3; tentatively, D is TRBD1 (5 bases). CDR3 length: 18 residues. Trimming left V 7 bases short and J 0 bases short, with 22 bases between. The germline V gene encodes CDR1 KGHDR and CDR2 SFDVKD. The DNA of the CDR3 is TGTGCCACCAGGTTTGGGGTTCCTTTACAGGTAAGCACAGATACGCAGTATTTT. Its protein is CATRFGVPLQVSTDTQYF.

V and J are TRBV11-3 and TRBJ2-3; TRBD1 agrees at 9 bases. CDR3 length: 15 residues. The V gene end was trimmed by 4 bases and the J gene end by 4 bases; junction bases not matched to a gene: 6. CDR1 and CDR2 from the germline V gene are SGHNT and YENEEA. The CDR3 loop is CASSSRTGEADTQYF. The CDR3 nucleotides read TGTGCCAGCAGCTCTCGGACAGGGGAGGCAGATACGCAGTATTTT.

The gene calls are TRBV6-2 or TRBV6-3 and TRBJ2-1; D is undetermined. Trimming stripped 6 bases from V and 9 bases from J, with 18 bases between. This CDR3 is 14 amino acids long. Germline V gene sequence: CDR1 MNHEY, CDR2 SVGEGT. As DNA, the CDR3 is TGTGCCAGCAGCGGTCCGGGCGCTTTTACTGAGCAGTTCTTC. This gives the protein CASSGPGAFTEQFF.